This T cell receptor beta chain was sequenced for a study of blood T cell repertoires in COVID-19. This clone showed up just once. Germline CDR1 reads MNHEY; CDR2 reads SMNVEV (reference sequence). Unmatched junction bases numbered 10, after V lost 5 bases and J lost 8 bases. The CDR3 is 15 residues long. Profiled with immunoSEQ multiplex PCR; TCRdb holds only in-frame clones, not every one. The table lists 400,000 or so clones, 80% to 90% of them singletons. The material sequenced was PBMCs or T cells enriched from blood (not recorded which). This chain links TRBV27 with TRBJ1-4, with 8 nucleotides matching TRBD1. The source of this sequence is a man between 25 and 39 years old who had recovered from COVID-19. CDR3 nucleotides: TGTGCCAGCAGTCGCGGCCAGGGGGCCTGGGAAAAACTGTTTTTT. This gives the protein CASSRGQGAWEKLFF.